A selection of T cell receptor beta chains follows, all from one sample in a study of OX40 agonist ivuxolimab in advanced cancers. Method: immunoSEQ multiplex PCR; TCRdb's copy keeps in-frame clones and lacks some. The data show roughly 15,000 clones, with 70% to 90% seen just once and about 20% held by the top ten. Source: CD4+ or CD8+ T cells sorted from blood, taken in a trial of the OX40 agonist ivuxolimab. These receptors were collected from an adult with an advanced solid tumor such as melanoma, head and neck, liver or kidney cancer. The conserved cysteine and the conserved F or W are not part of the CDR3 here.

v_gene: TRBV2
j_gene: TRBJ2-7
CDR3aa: ASRTGTEPSYEQY

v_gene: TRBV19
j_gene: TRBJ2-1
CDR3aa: ASSSRSNNEQF

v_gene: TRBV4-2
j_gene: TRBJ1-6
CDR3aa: ARLSTGIYNSPLH

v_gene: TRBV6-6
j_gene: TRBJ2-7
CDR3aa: ASSPDRLTYEQY

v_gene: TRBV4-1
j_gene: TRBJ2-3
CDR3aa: ASRLLGGSLDTQY

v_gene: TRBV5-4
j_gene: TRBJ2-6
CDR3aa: ASSEDGGFGANVLT

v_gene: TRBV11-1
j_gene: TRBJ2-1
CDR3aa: ASSQEIYEQF

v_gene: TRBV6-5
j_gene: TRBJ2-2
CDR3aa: ASSSGGGTTGELF

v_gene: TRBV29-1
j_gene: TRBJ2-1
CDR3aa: SAQTSGRSDEQF

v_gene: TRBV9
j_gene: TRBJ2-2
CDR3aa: ASSVSGTSGRTNTGELF